The sequence of this TCR beta chain was determined in a study of T-cell memory formation after mild COVID-19. Study findings and constraints: There was no confirmation that second-wave clones peaking on day 37 were SARS-CoV-2 specific. Contracting clones from day 15 to 85 showed balanced CD4/CD8; later expanders favored CD4+.

TCRdb reprocessed the 5' RACE reads with MiXCR, giving one entry per CDR3 protein. The table lists roughly 300,000 distinct CDR3 sequences, roughly 17% of them singletons. This clonotype was observed at least ten times. Its specificity is unknown. Trimming at V came to 2 bases and at J to 6 bases, leaving 2 bases not matched to a gene. CDR1 and CDR2 (germline): MNHEY, SVGAGI. The CDR3 contains 15 residues. The clonotype originates from a man younger than 30 who had mild COVID-19 (a few samples of this study predate the infection). Cell type and time point are not known. J is TRBJ1-6 and V is TRBV6-5; 9 positions match TRBD1. Source material: PBMCs or a T cell subset sorted from them (not recorded which). CDR3 nucleotide sequence: TGTGCCAGCAGTTACGGGGGACAGGGTAATTCACCCCTCCACTTT. Protein product: CASSYGGQGNSPLHF.